The sequence of this T cell receptor beta chain was determined in a study of cytomegalovirus exposure and HLA in healthy donors. The PCR made use of 60 Vbeta and 13 Jbeta primers. Sequenced by immunoSEQ multiplex PCR; TCRdb stores in-frame clones only, minus some. This table holds about 160,000 clones. Points on this clone: The antigen remains undetermined. Other DNA sequences in the same sample also yield this CDR3.

V was clipped by 5 bases and J by 3 bases, with 5 bases between them. The CDR3 is made up of 11 amino acids. Germline assignment: CDR1 SNHLY and CDR2 FYNNEI. Study conclusions and caveats: The authors enumerated roughly 160 TCR beta chains as linked to cytomegalovirus. Both high specificity and high sensitivity reportedly marked the classifier's diagnosis of cytomegalovirus status. Only CMV serostatus was available as immune exposure information.

This clonotype originated in a woman aged 60-75 years in good health and CMV-seronegative. The J gene is TRBJ2-7, the V gene TRBV2, with unresolved D. The sequenced sample consisted of PBMCs. The CDR3 DNA is TGTGCCAGCAGTTACAGCTACGAGCAGTACTTC. Translated: CASSYSYEQYF.